This TCR beta chain was found in a study of T-cell reconstitution after alpha-beta-depleted transplantation in children (dated by TCRdb to the mid-2010s). As for the study more broadly: Using TCR repertoire profiling, the study quantitatively followed how T-cell immune reconstitution unfolded in children after TCRalphabeta/CD19-depleted allogeneic hematopoietic cell transplantation. The investigation overall reported the following: Over subsequent months, a decline in hyperexpanded clone frequencies was noted, and after one year, T-cell counts and TCRbeta diversity were mostly ascribed to newly produced T cells. The apparently early recovery of alphabetaT-cell counts about two months after transplant reportedly depended on only several hundred rapidly expanded clones that came from non-depleted graft cells. In some patients, high TCRbeta diversity at day 60 was attributed to recipient T cells and intrathymic progenitors that had survived conditioning.

According to the study, the label for this sample's treatment or condition signals: allogeneic hematopoietic cell transplantation with graft depleted of TCRalphabeta T cells and CD19 B cells. TCRalphabeta/CD19-depleted allogeneic hematopoietic cell grafts were given to the transplant recipients, all of whom were children. Library creation used PCR. Sequencing instrument: Illumina HiSeq 2500. TCR library preparation used molecular barcoding, with unique molecular identifiers applied to normalize quantification of the TCRbeta repertoire. TCRdb ran its own pipeline on the public reads, namely fastp trimming at Q25 and MiXCR clone calling, and kept in-frame beta chains. Rows merge per CDR3 protein into single entries with the most common DNA and genes. In this sample the table shows about 580,000 distinct CDR3 sequences, 23% of which occur a single time. Less than 15% of the sample rests with the top ten.

This clonotype was seen ten or more times. Its recognized antigen is unknown. Base qualities are not at hand, and no much larger clone is one base apart. Sequenced here: PBMCs, mostly from graft donor cells, sampled 360 days after TCRalphabeta/CD19-depleted stem cell transplant. The clonotype originates from a boy less than two years old who had a stem cell transplant for acute myeloid leukemia, so the T cells may come from the graft donor.

The CDR3 protein is CASSSLRQGRTEAFF. Here is the DNA: TGTGCCAGCAGCTCCCTTCGACAGGGGCGCACTGAAGCTTTCTTT. Here the chain combines TRBV7-2 and TRBJ1-1; TRBD1 agrees with 8 junctional bases. CDR1 and CDR2 are read off the germline V gene as SGHTA and FQGNSA. From the cysteine through the phenylalanine, the CDR3 covers 15 amino acids. CDR3 DNA is the only sequence kept; it has 45 bases, read in frame from the first base. V and J are trimmed by 4 bases and 4 bases, and the gene matches miss 8 bases of the junction.